One and the same sample provided the 30 T cell receptor beta chains below, sequenced in a study of beta chain features in type 1 diabetes. Sequencing targeted expressed TCRB transcripts, as all isolated RNA had been reverse transcribed. Libraries were prepared by immunoSEQ multiplex PCR; TCRdb keeps only in-frame clonotypes and omits some of them. Of 250,000 to 300,000 clones detected, 24% appear once; the ten largest clones hold about 0.012%. Their target antigens are unknown. General study findings and limits: In all four CD4+ subsets, TCRB CDR3 length was significantly, moderately reduced in type 1 diabetes.

The sequenced material came from naive CD4+ T cells from blood. The receptors shown here come from a woman in her 30s with type 1 diabetes.

The chain recombines TRBV30 with TRBJ2-2; D is perhaps TRBD2 (5 bases). V was pared by 8 bases and J by 7 bases, with 17 bases between. CDR1 is GTSNPN, CDR2 SVGIG, per germline (reference sequence). The CDR3 loop spans 13 amino acids. The CDR3 protein is CAGEQWVDGELFF. CDR3 DNA sequence: TGTGCCGGGGAGCAGTGGGTCGACGGGGAGCTGTTTTTT.

This clone was detected a few times. The chain combines TRBV30 with TRBJ2-3, with TRBD1 as a possible D gene (6 bases). The CDR3 sequence is 12 residues long. The ends were cut back, 3 bases at V and 2 bases at J, with 6 bases in the middle. CDR1 and CDR2 from the germline V gene are GTSNPN and SVGIG (reference sequence). CDR3 in DNA: TGTGCCTGGAGGGGGGCCACAGATACGCAGTATTTT. Translation gives CAWRGATDTQYF.

This clone was seen a few times. The V call is TRBV6-1, the J call TRBJ2-2; possibly TRBD1 for D (6 bases). Germline CDR1 reads MNHNS; CDR2 reads SASEGT. The CDR3 covers 14 residues. Trimming took 6 bases from V and 4 from J, leaving 12 bases between them. CDR3 residues: CASSSTGSTGELFF. Here the CDR3 DNA reads TGTGCCAGCAGCTCGACAGGTTCCACCGGGGAGCTGTTTTTT.

The chain employs TRBV9 and TRBJ1-5; D possibly corresponds to TRBD1 (5 bases). CDR1 is SGDLS, CDR2 YYNGEE, per germline. There are 15 residues in the CDR3. The V gene lost 3 bases and the J gene lost 0 bases, with 10 bases spanning the gap. This CDR3 reads CASSATGYSNQPQHF. As DNA, the CDR3 is TGTGCCAGCAGCGCTACAGGCTATAGCAATCAGCCCCAGCATTTT.

The chain couples TRBV5-1 to TRBJ2-1; 9 positions match TRBD2. The germline V gene encodes CDR1 SGHRS and CDR2 YFSETQ. The junction had 11 bases not matched to a gene; V was cut back by 3 bases and J by 7 bases. This CDR3 spans 16 amino acids. The CDR3 nucleotides read TGCGCCAGCAGCTCACATATTAGCGGGAGAGGGAATGAGCAGTTCTTC. Protein product: CASSSHISGRGNEQFF.

This clone was counted only a few times. This sequence joins TRBV20-1 and TRBJ1-1, with 11 bases identical to TRBD1. Per germline, CDR1 DFQATT and CDR2 SNEGSKA (reference sequence). This CDR3 has 11 residues. Unmatched junction bases numbered 3, after V lost 4 bases and J lost 11 bases. The CDR3 DNA is TGCAGTGCTAAGGACAGGGGGCAGGCTTTCTTT. Translating gives CSAKDRGQAFF.

The chain joins TRBV4-1 to TRBJ2-3, with TRBD2 identical over 12 bases. The CDR3 has 17 residues. The trim removed 1 base at V and 6 bases at J, leaving 8 bases unmatched. From germline, CDR1 is MGHRA and CDR2 YSYEKL. CDR3: CASSQGPSGGVGDTQYF. CDR3 coding DNA: TGCGCCAGCAGCCAAGGACCTAGCGGGGGGGTTGGTGATACGCAGTATTTT.

The chain employs TRBV5-4 and TRBJ2-3; 7 bases agree with TRBD2. Looked up from germline, CDR1 is SGHNT and CDR2 is YYREEE (reference sequence). The CDR3 is made up of 16 amino acids. The V and J ends lost 3 bases and 4 bases, in that order; junction bases with no gene match: 11. The CDR3 nucleotides are TGTGCCAGCAGCTCTTGGGTGGGCGGGAGTGCAGATACGCAGTATTTT. Encoded protein: CASSSWVGGSADTQYF.

The rearrangement joins TRBV4-1 to TRBJ2-5; weak D call: TRBD2 (5 bases). Germline CDR1 MGHRA, CDR2 YSYEKL. V shed 2 bases and J shed 4 bases, with 14 bases lying between them. CDR3 length: 15 amino acids. The CDR3 reads CASSQPVVAGETQYF. DNA for the CDR3: TGCGCCAGCAGCCAACCCGTTGTCGCGGGAGAGACCCAGTACTTC.

The V and J genes are TRBV9 and TRBJ2-2; D is unresolved. In germline, CDR1 is SGDLS, CDR2 YYNGEE. V was clipped by 7 bases and J by 6 bases, with 13 bases between them. The CDR3 has 13 residues. The CDR3 loop is CASSLSRAGELFF. CDR3 DNA sequence: TGTGCCAGCTCACTTTCTCGGGCCGGGGAGCTGTTTTTT.

This chain joins TRBV20-1 and TRBJ2-1; the D is unclear. In germline, CDR1 is DFQATT, CDR2 SNEGSKA (reference sequence). V lost 3 bases to trimming and J lost 7 bases, with 7 bases between them. There are 11 residues in the CDR3. CDR3 DNA sequence: TGCAGTGCTAGCGTCAGGAATGAGCAGTTCTTC. Its protein is CSASVRNEQFF.

Worth noting for this clone: Its ends do not fully match the called genes, so a read error is possible. The V call is TRBV29-1, the J call TRBJ2-3; D is perhaps TRBD2 (6 bases). Germline CDR1 is SQVTM and CDR2 is ANQGSEA. The CDR3 consists of 14 residues. CDR3 sequence reads: CSATGAGHTYTQYF. CDR3 DNA sequence: TGCAGCGCGACTGGGGCGGGGCACACATATACGCAGTATTTT.

V usage is TRBV7-6 and J usage is TRBJ2-7, with D perhaps matching TRBD2 (6 bases). The V and J ends lost 4 bases and 6 bases respectively, with 16 bases between them. The CDR3 is made up of 14 amino acids. CDR1 and CDR2 (germline): SGHVS, FNYEAQ. CDR3 bases: TGTGCCAGCAGCTCAAGGGACTGGGTTCGCGAGCAGTACTTC. Encoded protein: CASSSRDWVREQYF.

The rearrangement uses TRBV28 and TRBJ1-5; D is unclear. The CDR3 length is 13 residues. Germline V gene sequence: CDR1 MDHEN, CDR2 SYDVKM. V lost 1 base and J lost 15, with 16 bases in between. The CDR3 DNA is TGTGCCAGCAGTTTATCCGTTGGCAGGCTCGGGCATTTT. This translates into CASSLSVGRLGHF. Supplemented by reference TRBV28 and TRBJ1-5, the full variable domain reads DVKVTQSSRYLVKRTGEKVFLECVQDMDHENMFWYRQDPGLGLRLIYFSYDVKMKEKGDIPEGYSVSREKKERFSLILESASTNQTSMYLCASSLSVGRLGHFGDGTRLSIL.

The chain combines TRBV29-1 with TRBJ2-1, with 7 bases matching TRBD1. The germline V gene has CDR1 SQVTM and CDR2 ANQGSEA. The J segment lost 6 bases and the V segment lost 7 bases, leaving 12 bases of the junction unmatched. CDR3 length: 14 amino acids. The CDR3 sequence: CSGLYRGLLNEQFF. DNA for the CDR3: TGCAGCGGACTGTACAGGGGCCTACTCAATGAGCAGTTCTTC.

This clone has more than one count but fewer than ten. This chain joins TRBV30 and TRBJ2-1, with 8 bases lining up with TRBD2. V lost 2 bases, J lost 7 bases, and 7 bases stayed unmatched. The CDR3 length is 14 residues. The germline gives CDR1 GTSNPN, CDR2 SVGIG (reference sequence). For the CDR3, the DNA is TGTGCCTGGAGTTTTGTACGGGAGGGGAATGAGCAGTTCTTC. As protein: CAWSFVREGNEQFF.

This clone was counted between two and nine times. The CDR3 loop reads CATSIGGTGANVLTF. Written as DNA, the CDR3 is TGTGCCACCAGCATAGGGGGCACTGGGGCCAACGTCCTGACTTTC. V is TRBV15 and J is TRBJ2-6; 7 bases are shared with TRBD1. Losses at the gene ends were 4 bases for V and 2 bases for J; bases not matched to a gene: 2. The germline gives CDR1 LNHNV, CDR2 YYDKDF (reference sequence). CDR3 size: 15 residues.

This clone was picked up a small number of times. The V gene is TRBV5-1, the J gene TRBJ1-1, with 9 bases matching TRBD1. Germline CDR1 is SGHRS and CDR2 is YFSETQ. J was trimmed by 6 bases and V by 3 bases; bases with no gene match: 6. The CDR3 loop spans 14 amino acids. In DNA form, the CDR3 reads TGCGCCAGCAGCTGGAGGGACAGGGACGCTGAAGCTTTCTTT. It translates to CASSWRDRDAEAFF.

This clone occurred a few times. The V call is TRBV6-5, the J call TRBJ2-3; TRBD2 is a possible D gene (6 bases). Germline V gene lookup returns CDR1 MNHEY and CDR2 SVGAGI. Trimming stripped 2 bases from V and 0 bases from J, with 12 bases between. The CDR3 loop spans 16 amino acids. CDR3 sequence reads: CASSYAGHDSTDTQYF. The CDR3 DNA sequence: TGTGCCAGCAGTTACGCGGGGCACGATAGCACAGATACGCAGTATTTT.

The genes are TRBV30 and TRBJ2-1, with D hard to call. Trimming pared 4 bases from V and 4 bases from J, leaving 5 bases between. The CDR3 is made up of 11 amino acids. Germline loops: CDR1 GTSNPN, CDR2 SVGIG (reference sequence). The CDR3 loop reads CAWTLYNEQFF. The CDR3 DNA follows: TGTGCCTGGACGTTGTACAATGAGCAGTTCTTC.

The table lists this clone with a few counts. CDR3 sequence (DNA): TGTGCCAGCAGCTTCCCGGACAGGGGTTGGGAGACCCAGTACTTC. Encoded protein: CASSFPDRGWETQYF. The V call is TRBV7-9, the J call TRBJ2-5; TRBD1 matches at 9 bases. CDR3 length equals 15 residues. CDR1 is SEHNR, CDR2 FQNEAQ, per germline (reference sequence). V lost 3 bases to trimming and J lost 5 bases; unmatched junction nucleotides: 7.

The table lists this clone with a few counts. This chain connects TRBV4-1 to TRBJ2-7; TRBD2 matches at 8 bases. Germline CDR1 is MGHRA and CDR2 is YSYEKL. After removal of 4 bases from V and 12 bases from J, the junction contained 23 bases not matched to a gene. CDR3 size: 17 residues. DNA of the CDR3: TGCGCCAGCAGCCCTTACCAAACGGGAGACGGGAGGGCCCTACGGTACTTC. This translates into CASSPYQTGDGRALRYF.

The table lists this clone with a few counts. In DNA form, the CDR3 reads TGCAGCTTTTCCGATACAGGGGAAGAGACCCAGTACTTC. It translates to CSFSDTGEETQYF. J is TRBJ2-5 and V is TRBV29-1; TRBD1 matches 7 bases. V dropped 8 bases and J dropped 3; count of bases not matched to a gene: 9. In germline, CDR1 is SQVTM, CDR2 ANQGSEA. The CDR3 is made up of 13 amino acids.

This clone was seen a handful of times. The chain joins TRBV4-2 to TRBJ2-2; maybe TRBD2 (6 bases). Trimming took 1 base from V and 4 from J, leaving 10 bases between them. CDR1 and CDR2 from the germline V gene are LGHNA and YNFKEQ. This CDR3 is built from 15 residues. The CDR3 DNA follows: TGTGCCAGCAGCCAAGGCGGACTAACCACCGGGGAGCTGTTTTTT. Protein sequence: CASSQGGLTTGELFF.

This clone was detected only a few times. This rearrangement joins TRBV9 to TRBJ1-2, with 7 bases lining up with TRBD1. The CDR3 has 13 amino acids. Looked up from germline, CDR1 is SGDLS and CDR2 is YYNGEE. Trimming at V came to 0 bases and at J to 14 bases, leaving 10 bases not matched to a gene. CDR3 amino acids: CASSVERGTAFTF. In DNA form, the CDR3 reads TGTGCCAGCAGCGTAGAGAGGGGGACAGCCTTTACCTTC.

This clone was detected a few times. The same CDR3 also results from other DNA sequences found in this sample. The chain links TRBV28 to TRBJ2-1; unclear D gene. The V gene lost 5 bases and the J gene lost 3 bases, with 5 bases spanning the gap. From germline, CDR1 is MDHEN and CDR2 SYDVKM. This CDR3 is built from 12 residues. The chain's CDR3 is CASSLLYNEQFF. The CDR3 DNA is TGTGCCAGCAGTCTTCTCTACAATGAGCAGTTCTTC.

This clone was found a few times. V and J are TRBV25-1 and TRBJ2-1; TRBD2 might be the D (5 bases). V was cut by 5 bases and J by 7 bases, with 15 bases left in between. Per germline, CDR1 MGHDK and CDR2 SYGVNS. The CDR3 runs to 14 residues. CDR3 DNA: TGTGCCAGCAGTCTCCGACCGGACTTGAATGAGCAGTTCTTC. Its translation is CASSLRPDLNEQFF. The full variable domain, with the rest looked up from reference TRBV25-1 and TRBJ2-1, is EADIYQTPRYLVIGTGKKITLECSQTMGHDKMYWYQQDPGMELHLIHYSYGVNSTEKGDLSSESTVSRIRTEHFPLTLESARPSHTSQYLCASSLRPDLNEQFFGPGTRLTVL.

This clone was seen a handful of times. The chain joins TRBV11-1 to TRBJ2-1; 13 bases match TRBD2. Germline CDR1 reads SGHAT; CDR2 reads FQDESV (reference sequence). V dropped 5 bases and J dropped 7; count of bases not matched to a gene: 14. The CDR3 is 18 amino acids. CDR3 coding DNA: TGTGCCAGCAGCGGGCCACTAGCGGGAGGGCCGAATCGTAATGAGCAGTTCTTC. The encoded protein is CASSGPLAGGPNRNEQFF.

The rearrangement uses TRBV2 and TRBJ1-1; 8 bases map to TRBD1. Germline assignment: CDR1 SNHLY and CDR2 FYNNEI. The CDR3 consists of 15 residues. The J segment lost 12 bases and the V segment lost 3 bases, leaving 15 bases of the junction unmatched. CDR3 coding DNA: TGTGCCAGCAGTGATAGGGCAGGGGGCGGTGGCTGGTCTTTCTTT. Translating gives CASSDRAGGGGWSFF.

This clone was seen a handful of times. This chain links TRBV6-1 with TRBJ1-5, with 11 bases identical to TRBD1. The CDR3 spans 14 residues. The V and J ends lost 4 bases and 6 bases, in that order; junction bases with no gene match: 2. Germline CDR1 and CDR2: MNHNS and SASEGT. The CDR3 loop is CASSGGQGGQPQHF. CDR3 sequence (DNA): TGTGCCAGCAGTGGGGGACAGGGGGGTCAGCCCCAGCATTTT.